This passage covers 11 T cell receptor beta chains from one sample sequenced in a study of beta chain features in type 1 diabetes (dated by TCRdb to the late 2010s). The library was obtained by the immunoSEQ multiplex PCR assay. The High Capacity cDNA Reverse Transcription Kit was used to reverse transcribe all of the isolated RNA, meaning that expressed TCRB transcripts were what got sequenced. TCRdb retrieved this table from immuneACCESS and kept in-frame rearrangements only. Not all clones are present; in checked studies, unresolved V genes account for under half, and no reason is known for the remainder. In this sample the table shows over 200,000 clones, approximately 11% of which occur a single time. About 0.018% of the sample is held by the ten biggest clonotypes. Study-wide findings and limitations: A moderate but significant shortening of TCRB CDR3 length was observed in type 1 diabetes patients in all four CD4+ subsets.

These TCRs' antigens remain unknown. Material for sequencing was naive CD4+ T cells from blood. Reading the label with the study, this specimen's cell subset or site is: true naive CD4+ T cells. Source of these receptors: a man aged 30 to 45 with type 1 diabetes.

This clone has just a few counts. The chain has TRBV28 and TRBJ1-1; the D gene is possibly TRBD1 (5 bases). V shed 4 bases and J shed 4 bases, with 13 bases lying between them. The CDR3 consists of 14 residues. Germline V gene sequence: CDR1 MDHEN, CDR2 SYDVKM. This CDR3 is CASSSPGRVTEAFF. DNA of the CDR3: TGTGCCAGCAGTTCCCCCGGCAGGGTCACTGAAGCTTTCTTT.

The table lists this clone with a few counts. The chain employs TRBV5-5 and TRBJ2-7; TRBD1 matches 7 bases. This CDR3 is built from 14 residues. With V trimmed by 2 bases and J by 4 bases, 6 bases remained unmatched. Per the germline V gene, CDR1 is SGHKS and CDR2 is YYEKEE (reference sequence). CDR3 sequence: CASSLPPTGYEQYF. The CDR3, as DNA: TGTGCCAGCAGCTTACCGCCGACAGGGTACGAGCAGTACTTC.

The chain recombines TRBV5-1 with TRBJ2-1; no reliable D call. V was pared by 1 base and J by 10 bases, with 6 bases between. The CDR3 extends over 11 amino acids. Germline V gene sequence: CDR1 SGHRS, CDR2 YFSETQ. Here the CDR3 DNA reads TGCGCCAGCAGCTTGAATGAGGAGCAGTTCTTC. Translation gives CASSLNEEQFF.

This clone has just a few counts. The CDR3 loop reads CASSLRDRGNEQFF. The CDR3 DNA reads as TGTGCCAGCAGTTTACGGGACAGGGGCAATGAGCAGTTCTTC. This rearrangement joins TRBV28 to TRBJ2-1, with 10 nucleotides matching TRBD1. This CDR3 region has 14 residues. The germline V gene has CDR1 MDHEN and CDR2 SYDVKM. Trimming at V came to 2 bases and at J to 6 bases, leaving 1 base not matched to a gene. The full variable domain, its missing parts supplied by reference TRBV28 and TRBJ2-1, is DVKVTQSSRYLVKRTGEKVFLECVQDMDHENMFWYRQDPGLGLRLIYFSYDVKMKEKGDIPEGYSVSREKKERFSLILESASTNQTSMYLCASSLRDRGNEQFFGPGTRLTVL.

V and J are TRBV4-2 and TRBJ1-2; TRBD1 matches 8 bases. After removal of 5 bases from V and 4 bases from J, the junction contained 6 bases not matched to a gene. The CDR3 has 14 residues. Per germline, CDR1 LGHNA and CDR2 YNFKEQ. CDR3 residues: CASSSRTGLYGYTF. The CDR3, as DNA: TGTGCCAGCAGCTCCAGGACAGGGCTCTATGGCTACACCTTC.

The gene calls are TRBV5-5 and TRBJ2-3; the D is unclear. V lost 1 base and J lost 4, with 4 bases in between. The CDR3 length is 12 residues. From germline, CDR1 is SGHKS and CDR2 YYEKEE (reference sequence). The CDR3 loop reads CASSLSADTQYF. The DNA of the CDR3 is TGTGCCAGCAGCTTGTCCGCAGATACGCAGTATTTT. Using reference TRBV5-5 and TRBJ2-3 for the parts outside the CDR3, the full variable domain is DAGVTQSPTHLIKTRGQQVTLRCSPISGHKSVSWYQQVLGQGPQFIFQYYEKEERGRGNFPDRFSARQFPNYSSELNVNALLLGDSALYLCASSLSADTQYFGPGTRLTVL.

The chain couples TRBV7-9 to TRBJ2-7, with 7 bases that match TRBD2. Germline values: CDR1 SEHNR, CDR2 FQNEAQ (reference sequence). The CDR3 consists of 15 residues. V trimming: 4 bases; J trimming: 7 bases; junction bases outside the gene matches: 13. The CDR3 loop is CASSSRSAGRGEQYF. The CDR3 DNA follows: TGTGCCAGCAGCTCCCGGTCGGCGGGGCGGGGGGAGCAGTACTTC.

The chain carries TRBV4-2 and TRBJ2-5, with D perhaps matching TRBD2 (6 bases). The CDR3 contains 15 residues. V dropped 3 bases and J dropped 5 bases, with 16 bases sitting between them. The germline CDR1 and CDR2 sequences are LGHNA and YNFKEQ. CDR3 in DNA: TGTGCCAGCAGCCAGACTCACGGGGCGGGGGAGACCCAGTACTTC. Its translation is CASSQTHGAGETQYF.

There are a few counts of this clone. CDR3 sequence reads: CASSNRRGGETQYF. In nucleotides, the CDR3 is TGTGCCAGCAGTAACCGGAGGGGGGGGGAGACCCAGTACTTC. V usage is TRBV6-6 and J usage is TRBJ2-5; possible D gene TRBD2, 7 bases. Germline CDR1 MNHNY, CDR2 SVGAGI (reference sequence). This CDR3 is built from 14 residues. Trimming shortened V by 5 bases and J by 5 bases, and 15 bases separated the two germline ends.

V gene TRBV2 combines with J gene TRBJ2-7; a possible D gene is TRBD2 (7 bases). The CDR3 is made up of 14 amino acids. Germline values: CDR1 SNHLY, CDR2 FYNNEI. Trimming stripped 3 bases from V and 5 bases from J, with 14 bases between. The CDR3 DNA sequence: TGTGCCAGCAGTGACTGGGGGGGCCGTGACGAGCAGTACTTC. Amino acid sequence: CASSDWGGRDEQYF.

The chain is built from TRBV4-3 and TRBJ2-7; the match to TRBD2 covers 7 bases. V shed 2 bases and J 0 bases; nucleotides not matched to a gene: 1. Germline-derived CDR1 and CDR2 are LGHNA and YSLEER. The CDR3 is 14 residues long. The CDR3 DNA reads TGCGCCAGCAGCCAAAGCGGGACCTCCTACGAGCAGTACTTC. It is translated as CASSQSGTSYEQYF.